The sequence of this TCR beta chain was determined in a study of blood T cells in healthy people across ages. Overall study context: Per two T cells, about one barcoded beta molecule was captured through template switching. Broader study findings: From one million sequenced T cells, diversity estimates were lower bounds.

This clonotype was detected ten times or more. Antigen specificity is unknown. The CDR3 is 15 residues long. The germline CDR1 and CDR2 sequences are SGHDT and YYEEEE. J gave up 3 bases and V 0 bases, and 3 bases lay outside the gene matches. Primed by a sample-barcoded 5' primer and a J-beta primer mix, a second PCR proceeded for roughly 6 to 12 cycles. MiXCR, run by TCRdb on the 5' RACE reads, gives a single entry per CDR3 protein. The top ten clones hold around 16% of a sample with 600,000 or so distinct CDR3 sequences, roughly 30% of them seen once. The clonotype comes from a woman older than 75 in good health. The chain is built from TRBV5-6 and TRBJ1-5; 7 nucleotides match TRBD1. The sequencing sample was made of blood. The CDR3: CASSLGQGDNQPQHF. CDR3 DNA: TGTGCCAGCAGCTTGGGGCAGGGGGACAATCAGCCCCAGCATTTT. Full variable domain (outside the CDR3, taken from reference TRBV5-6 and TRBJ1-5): DAGVTQSPTHLIKTRGQQVTLRCSPKSGHDTVSWYQQALGQGPQFIFQYYEEEERQRGNFPDRFSGHQFPNYSSELNVNALLLGDSALYLCASSLGQGDNQPQHFGDGTRLSIL.